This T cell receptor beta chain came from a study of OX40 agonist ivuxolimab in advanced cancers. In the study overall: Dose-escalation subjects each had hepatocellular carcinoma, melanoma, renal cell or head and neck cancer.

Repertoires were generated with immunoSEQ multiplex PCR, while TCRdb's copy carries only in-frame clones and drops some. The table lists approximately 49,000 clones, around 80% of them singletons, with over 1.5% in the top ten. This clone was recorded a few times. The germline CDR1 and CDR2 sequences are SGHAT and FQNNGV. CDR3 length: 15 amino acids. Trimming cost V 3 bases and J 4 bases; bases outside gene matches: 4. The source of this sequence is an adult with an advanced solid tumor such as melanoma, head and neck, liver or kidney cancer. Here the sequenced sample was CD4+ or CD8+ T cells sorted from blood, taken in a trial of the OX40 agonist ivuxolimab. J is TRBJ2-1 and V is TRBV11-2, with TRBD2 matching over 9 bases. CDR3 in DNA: TGTGCCAGCAGCTTTGGTAGCGGGAGTTACAATGAGCAGTTCTTC. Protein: CASSFGSGSYNEQFF.